A selection of T cell receptor beta chains follows, all from one sample in a study of OX40 agonist ivuxolimab in advanced cancers. Repertoires were generated with immunoSEQ multiplex PCR, while TCRdb's copy carries only in-frame clones and drops some. In the table there are under 95,000 clones, around 84% of which are singletons. Sequenced material: CD4+ or CD8+ T cells sorted from blood, taken in a trial of the OX40 agonist ivuxolimab. These receptors were collected from an adult with an advanced solid tumor such as melanoma, head and neck, liver or kidney cancer. Each CDR3 is given with its conserved first and last residue. The D gene is left open where the match is weak. Expanded clones get a size class; other rows say once, few or many, or leave the size out.

cdr3_aa: CASSLGLAGTDTQYF; cdr3_nt: TGCGCCAGCAGCTTGGGGCTAGCGGGCACAGATACGCAGTATTTT; d_call: TRBD2; v_call: TRBV5-1; j_call: TRBJ2-3; clone_size: -
cdr3_aa: CAISGKELADTQYF; cdr3_nt: TGTGCCATCAGTGGAAAAGAATTGGCAGATACGCAGTATTTT; d_call: -; v_call: TRBV10-3; j_call: TRBJ2-3; clone_size: -
cdr3_aa: CAISELGTHNEQFF; cdr3_nt: TGTGCCATCAGTGAGTTAGGGACCCACAATGAGCAGTTCTTC; d_call: -; v_call: TRBV10-3; j_call: TRBJ2-1; clone_size: -
cdr3_aa: CASTPYPGGNTEAFF; cdr3_nt: TGTGCCAGCACGCCCTACCCGGGCGGGAACACTGAAGCTTTCTTT; d_call: -; v_call: TRBV28; j_call: TRBJ1-1; clone_size: -
cdr3_aa: CASSIAALAGTATDTQYF; cdr3_nt: TGTGCCAGTAGTATTGCCGCCCTCGCCGGGACAGCCACAGATACGCAGTATTTT; d_call: TRBD1; v_call: TRBV19; j_call: TRBJ2-3; clone_size: -
cdr3_aa: CAGSSGLAVTDTQYF; cdr3_nt: TGTGCCGGCAGCTCTGGACTAGCGGTCACAGATACGCAGTATTTT; d_call: TRBD2; v_call: TRBV7-7; j_call: TRBJ2-3; clone_size: -
cdr3_aa: CASSIDREPYEQYF; cdr3_nt: TGTGCCAGCAGCATTGACAGGGAACCCTACGAGCAGTACTTC; d_call: TRBD1; v_call: TRBV28; j_call: TRBJ2-7; clone_size: -
cdr3_aa: CASSQDRDRGKTQYF; cdr3_nt: TGCGCCAGCAGCCAAGACCGGGACAGGGGAAAGACCCAGTACTTC; d_call: TRBD1; v_call: TRBV4-1; j_call: TRBJ2-5; clone_size: -
cdr3_aa: CASSQVPKTRSGNTIYF; cdr3_nt: TGCGCCAGCAGCCAAGTACCCAAGACCCGCTCTGGAAACACCATATATTTT; d_call: -; v_call: TRBV4-1; j_call: TRBJ1-3; clone_size: -
cdr3_aa: CASSLGGIRGSDSPLHF; cdr3_nt: TGTGCCAGCAGCTTGGGGGGGATTAGGGGCTCCGATTCACCCCTCCACTTT; d_call: -; v_call: TRBV5-4; j_call: TRBJ1-6; clone_size: -
cdr3_aa: CASNPGQKLSPGYTF; cdr3_nt: TGTGCCAGTAACCCGGGACAGAAATTATCCCCTGGCTACACCTTC; d_call: TRBD1; v_call: TRBV19; j_call: TRBJ1-2; clone_size: -
cdr3_aa: CASSLGLVGGAYTDTQYF; cdr3_nt: TGTGCCAGCAGCTTAGGATTGGTAGGCGGGGCCTACACAGATACGCAGTATTTT; d_call: -; v_call: TRBV13; j_call: TRBJ2-3; clone_size: few
cdr3_aa: CASGFGTGPYNEQFF; cdr3_nt: TGTGCTAGTGGTTTTGGGACAGGGCCTTACAATGAGCAGTTCTTC; d_call: TRBD1; v_call: TRBV12-5; j_call: TRBJ2-1; clone_size: -
cdr3_aa: CASSPGQGRFGELFF; cdr3_nt: TGTGCCAGCTCACCAGGACAGGGAAGATTCGGGGAGCTGTTTTTT; d_call: TRBD1; v_call: TRBV18; j_call: TRBJ2-2; clone_size: -
cdr3_aa: CASSWDTTDTQYF; cdr3_nt: TGTGCCAGCAGTTGGGACACCACAGATACGCAGTATTTT; d_call: -; v_call: TRBV28; j_call: TRBJ2-3; clone_size: -
cdr3_aa: CASSSYMNTEAFF; cdr3_nt: TGTGCCAGCTCCAGCTATATGAACACTGAAGCTTTCTTT; d_call: -; v_call: TRBV6-4; j_call: TRBJ1-1; clone_size: few
cdr3_aa: CASSLAQGSNTEAFF; cdr3_nt: TGTGCCAGCAGCTTAGCGCAGGGGAGTAACACTGAAGCTTTCTTT; d_call: -; v_call: TRBV7-9; j_call: TRBJ1-1; clone_size: -
cdr3_aa: CASSLNTGDQETQYF; cdr3_nt: TGTGCCAGCAGCTTAAACACGGGGGACCAAGAGACCCAGTACTTC; d_call: -; v_call: TRBV11-2; j_call: TRBJ2-5; clone_size: -
cdr3_aa: CASTRTSHNEQFF; cdr3_nt: TGTGCCAGTACTAGGACTAGTCACAATGAGCAGTTCTTC; d_call: TRBD2; v_call: TRBV19; j_call: TRBJ2-1; clone_size: -
cdr3_aa: CASSSLREQFF; cdr3_nt: TGTGCCAGCAGTAGCCTGAGGGAGCAGTTCTTC; d_call: -; v_call: TRBV6-6; j_call: TRBJ2-1; clone_size: -
cdr3_aa: CASSLALIANTGELFF; cdr3_nt: TGTGCCAGCAGCTTAGCGCTAATTGCGAACACCGGGGAGCTGTTTTTT; d_call: -; v_call: TRBV7-2; j_call: TRBJ2-2; clone_size: once
cdr3_aa: CASSKQGRYNEQFF; cdr3_nt: TGTGCCAGCAGCAAACAGGGGAGATACAATGAGCAGTTCTTC; d_call: TRBD1; v_call: TRBV5-4; j_call: TRBJ2-1; clone_size: -
cdr3_aa: CATNRGGGDNSPLHF; cdr3_nt: TGTGCCACCAACAGAGGGGGGGGAGATAATTCACCCCTCCACTTT; d_call: -; v_call: TRBV15; j_call: TRBJ1-6; clone_size: -